This TCR beta chain stems from a study of Graves' ophthalmopathy and Graves' hyperthyroidism. Study-wide points: Most thyroid-expanded clonotypes exceeding 0.001 frequency were also found in blood.

In donors with ophthalmopathy, activity was moderate-to-severe, with CAS ≥3, NOSPECS ≥4 and duration under 3 months. Ineligible for inclusion were patients with other autoimmune diseases, uncontrolled infections, pregnancy or lactation. The diagnosis combined clinical symptoms, thyroxine, TRAb, thyroid ultrasound and orbital computed tomography scans. This clonotype showed up just a few times. Antigen unknown. RNA transcripts yielded amplified TCR beta CDR3 regions. A first-round RT-PCR used HTBI primers, followed by a second-round multiplex PCR. One entry per CDR3 protein results from TCRdb running MiXCR on the multiplex PCR reads. The table includes 600,000 to 950,000 distinct CDR3 sequences, around 40% detected once. Trimming removed 5 bases at V and 6 bases at J, with 10 bases between. CDR3 length: 13 amino acids. Per germline, CDR1 MGHDK and CDR2 SYGVNS.

Material for sequencing was peripheral blood. This rearrangement joins TRBV25-1 to TRBJ2-2, with D uncertain. This TCR was recovered from an adult man with Graves' ophthalmopathy. CDR3 region: CASSYNAPGELFF. CDR3 bases: TGTGCCAGCAGTTACAATGCGCCCGGGGAGCTGTTTTTT.